Sequencing of this TCR beta chain was carried out in a study of T cells after yellow fever vaccination. Findings and caveats of the study: The booster saw the reappearance of most primary-vaccination clones (roughly 97% CD4, around 88% CD8).

Germline V CDR1 and CDR2: SGHDT, YYEEEE. The ends lost 4 bases at V and 2 bases at J; junction bases unmatched: 8. There are 15 residues in the CDR3. This clonotype was found many times. Its matching antigen is unknown. UMIs were added to TCR cDNA along with a universal primer site when it was made by 5'RACE template switching. TCRdb re-called the 5' RACE reads through MiXCR, storing one row per CDR3 protein. The table lists 400,000 or so distinct CDR3 sequences, 6.2% of them singletons, with 15% in the top ten. The starting material was PBMCs, obtained 5 days after the yellow fever booster vaccination. This chain links TRBV5-6 with TRBJ2-5, with 7 nucleotides matching TRBD1. The TCR comes from a man in his thirties or forties who received the YFV17D yellow fever vaccine. In DNA form, the CDR3 reads TGTGCCAGCAGCCTCCTGGACAGGAAGCAAGAGACCCAGTACTTC. It encodes CASSLLDRKQETQYF. Variable domain in full (rest from reference TRBV5-6 and TRBJ2-5): DAGVTQSPTHLIKTRGQQVTLRCSPKSGHDTVSWYQQALGQGPQFIFQYYEEEERQRGNFPDRFSGHQFPNYSSELNVNALLLGDSALYLCASSLLDRKQETQYFGPGTRLLVL.